Here is one T cell receptor beta chain with its context. The antigen is not known. This sample is part of a study of vaccination and CD4 T cells after COVID-19. Across the study: Samples after vaccination came a median 72 days past dose two, ranging 14 to 241. Study-wide results and limits: The analysis of convalescent patients involved relatively few individuals and lacked early post-infection timepoints.

The treatment here: approximately nine-day PBMC culture with coronavirus spike peptide pools or control peptides (ViraFEST assay). Positive PCR results dated from March to December 2020, before the US Alpha, Beta and Delta variants. The Oncomine TCR Beta short-read assay was what sequenced the DNA obtained from cultured CD4+ T cells. TCRdb used MiXCR to reprocess the PCR reads, holding one entry per CDR3 protein. The sample shows roughly 16,000 distinct CDR3 sequences, about 73% of them seen only once. The sequence was collected from a human donor who had recovered from COVID-19. Specimen: CD4+ T cells from blood, cultured in vitro.

The CDR3 is CASSRGQGGTEAFF. The CDR3, as DNA: TGCGCCAGCAGCAGGGGACAGGGCGGCACTGAAGCTTTCTTT. The J gene is TRBJ1-1, the V gene TRBV10-1, with 9 nucleotides matching TRBD1. Trimming cost V 6 bases and J 4 bases; bases outside gene matches: 6. The CDR3 is 14 amino acids. Germline CDR1 and CDR2: WNHNN and SYGVQD (reference sequence).